The 24 T cell receptor beta chains below come from one sample, sequenced in a study of shared clonotypes between healthy human individuals. Produced via immunoSEQ multiplex PCR; TCRdb's table is partial and in-frame only. This repertoire shows 550,000 to 600,000 clones, 98% found once; its top ten account for 0.3%. Positively selected for CCR7, the CD45RO-negative cells used as naive CD8 cells excluded terminally differentiated effector memory CD45RA+ cells. Sequencing used naive CD8+ T cells sorted from blood. The receptors stem from a man younger than 40 in good health.

This clone was picked up one time. The chain uses TRBV14 and TRBJ2-1, with D maybe TRBD1 (6 bases). Germline assignment: CDR1 SGHDN and CDR2 FVKESK. This CDR3 is built from 14 residues. V was shortened by 3 bases and J by 3 bases, with 9 bases between the two germline ends. The chain's CDR3 is CASSQTGGYNEQFF. CDR3 coding DNA: TGTGCCAGCAGCCAGACAGGAGGCTACAATGAGCAGTTCTTC.

This chain connects TRBV5-6 to TRBJ1-1; D gene ambiguous. The CDR3 consists of 13 residues. Trimming removed 4 bases at V and 3 bases at J, with 10 bases between. Germline V gives CDR1 SGHDT, CDR2 YYEEEE. This chain's CDR3 is CASSVGRDTEAFF. The CDR3 region has the DNA TGTGCCAGCAGCGTAGGGAGGGACACTGAAGCTTTCTTT.

The V gene is TRBV7-6, the J gene TRBJ2-1; 11 bases agree with TRBD2. The CDR3 spans 16 residues. Germline lookup yields CDR1 SGHVS and CDR2 FNYEAQ. V gave up 5 bases and J gave up 8 bases; unmatched junction bases: 11. Here the CDR3 DNA reads TGTGCCAGCAGCAATAGCGGGGGGACTAGCGGCTATGAGCAGTTCTTC. This codes for CASSNSGGTSGYEQFF.

V and J are TRBV19 and TRBJ2-7, with D possibly being TRBD2 (5 bases). Trimming stripped 5 bases from V and 1 base from J, with 9 bases between. There are 13 residues in the CDR3. Per the germline V gene, CDR1 is LNHDA and CDR2 is SQIVND (reference sequence). CDR3 nucleotide sequence: TGTGCCAGTAGTCGAGGACTTTCCTACGAGCAGTACTTC. Translated, it gives CASSRGLSYEQYF.

This clone came up once. This chain links TRBV2 with TRBJ1-4, with a possible D match to TRBD1 (5 bases). CDR1 is SNHLY, CDR2 FYNNEI, per germline. V was trimmed by 1 base and J by 4 bases, leaving 13 bases between them. The CDR3 is made up of 16 amino acids. The CDR3 region is CASSEGQSIGNEKLFF. The CDR3 DNA reads TGTGCCAGCAGTGAAGGACAGTCAATTGGTAATGAAAAACTGTTTTTT.

The CDR3 region has the DNA TGCGCCAGCAGCCAAATGACGGGGAACACTGAAGCTTTCTTT. It is translated as CASSQMTGNTEAFF. V gene TRBV4-1 combines with J gene TRBJ1-1, with D unresolved. Germline V gene lookup returns CDR1 MGHRA and CDR2 YSYEKL. Trimming shortened V by 2 bases and J by 1 base, and 8 bases separated the two germline ends. The CDR3 is made up of 14 amino acids.

The chain combines TRBV4-3 with TRBJ2-7, with 7 nucleotides matching TRBD2. The CDR3 consists of 16 residues. V lost 4 bases, J lost 2 bases, and 11 bases stayed unmatched. Per the germline V gene, CDR1 is LGHNA and CDR2 is YSLEER. CDR3: CASSRGPGGGTYEQYF. The CDR3 nucleotides read TGCGCCAGCAGCCGCGGCCCGGGCGGGGGTACCTACGAGCAGTACTTC.

J is TRBJ2-7 and V is TRBV18, with D tentatively TRBD1 (6 bases). Germline lookup yields CDR1 KGHSH and CDR2 LQKENI. The ends were cut back, 8 bases at V and 0 bases at J, with 14 bases in the middle. CDR3 length equals 14 residues. CDR3 in amino acids: CASTRDTSSYEQYF. The CDR3 DNA reads TGTGCCAGCACCCGGGACACCAGCTCCTACGAGCAGTACTTC. The full variable domain, completed using reference TRBV18 and TRBJ2-7, is NAGVMQNPRHLVRRRGQEARLRCSPMKGHSHVYWYRQLPEEGLKFMVYLQKENIIDESGMPKERFSAEFPKEGPSILRIQQVVRGDSAAYFCASTRDTSSYEQYFGPGTRLTVT.

The chain carries TRBV30 and TRBJ2-1, with D uncertain. The CDR3 length is 15 residues. The germline V gene has CDR1 GTSNPN and CDR2 SVGIG (reference sequence). Between the trimmed V and J ends, which lost 2 bases and 5 bases, there was a span of 16 bases. CDR3 region: CAWSPTLGLHNEQFF. In DNA, the CDR3 is TGTGCCTGGAGTCCCACGCTGGGCCTTCACAATGAGCAGTTCTTC.

The chain uses TRBV19 and TRBJ2-1; tentatively, D is TRBD1 (5 bases). This CDR3 is 14 amino acids long. Trimming took 3 bases from V and 9 from J, leaving 15 bases between them. Germline CDR1 and CDR2: LNHDA and SQIVND (reference sequence). The chain's CDR3 is CASSILRRDGEQFF. CDR3 in DNA: TGTGCCAGTAGTATCCTGCGCAGGGATGGTGAGCAGTTCTTC.

This chain uses TRBV25-1 with TRBJ2-5; TRBD1 agrees at 7 bases. V lost 1 base to trimming and J lost 0 bases; unmatched junction nucleotides: 8. Germline CDR1 reads MGHDK; CDR2 reads SYGVNS. The CDR3 spans 17 residues. The chain's CDR3 is CASSEWDPGTDQETQYF. CDR3 sequence (DNA): TGTGCCAGCAGTGAATGGGACCCGGGGACAGACCAAGAGACCCAGTACTTC.

The chain carries TRBV4-2 and TRBJ2-7; D perhaps matches TRBD2 (6 bases). The CDR3 contains 15 residues. The germline V gene encodes CDR1 LGHNA and CDR2 YNFKEQ. The V and J ends lost 1 base and 4 bases respectively, with 14 bases between them. The CDR3 bases are TGTGCCAGCAGCCAAGGAGACGGGAGTATATACGAGCAGTACTTC. Amino acid sequence: CASSQGDGSIYEQYF.

This chain uses TRBV27 with TRBJ2-7; a possible D gene is TRBD2 (6 bases). Germline-derived CDR1 and CDR2 are MNHEY and SMNVEV (reference sequence). The ends were cut back, 5 bases at V and 4 bases at J, with 15 bases in the middle. This CDR3 has 14 residues. Here the CDR3 DNA reads TGTGCCAGCAGTCCCATCGGAGGGATGTACGAGCAGTACTTC. It yields the protein CASSPIGGMYEQYF.

The gene calls are TRBV25-1 and TRBJ1-1, with TRBD1 as a possible D gene (5 bases). The CDR3 contains 14 residues. Trimming cost V 5 bases and J 4 bases, with 14 bases left between them. CDR1 and CDR2 from the germline V gene are MGHDK and SYGVNS. The CDR3 reads CASSTQGVSTEAFF. The CDR3 nucleotides are TGTGCCAGCAGTACTCAGGGAGTGAGCACTGAAGCTTTCTTT.

DNA for the CDR3: TGTGCCAGCAGTCCCGGTAGGCTGGGCTTGAGCGGGGAGCTGTTTTTT. It encodes CASSPGRLGLSGELFF. This rearrangement joins TRBV28 to TRBJ2-2; D uncertain. The V gene's germline CDR1 is MDHEN and CDR2 SYDVKM. Deletions cut 5 bases from V and 7 bases from J, with 20 bases between. This CDR3 has 16 residues.

This clone was observed once. V and J are TRBV7-9 and TRBJ2-1, with 10 bases lining up with TRBD1. Trimming at V came to 7 bases and at J to 7 bases, leaving 10 bases not matched to a gene. The CDR3 spans 15 residues. Germline V gene sequence: CDR1 SEHNR, CDR2 FQNEAQ (reference sequence). DNA for the CDR3: TGTGCCAGCACCCTAATCGGGACAGGGGATAATGAGCAGTTCTTC. Translated, it gives CASTLIGTGDNEQFF.

The genes are TRBV9 and TRBJ1-2; D gene uncertain. The V and J ends lost 3 bases and 4 bases respectively, with 19 bases between them. The CDR3 sequence is 16 residues long. Germline V gene sequence: CDR1 SGDLS, CDR2 YYNGEE. The CDR3 is CASSDQLGRSGYGYTF. CDR3 in DNA: TGTGCCAGCAGCGACCAATTGGGCCGATCGGGCTATGGCTACACCTTC.

V is TRBV4-1 and J is TRBJ1-5; D perhaps matches TRBD1 (5 bases). Trimming stripped 2 bases from V and 6 bases from J, with 11 bases between. The CDR3 runs to 14 residues. Germline V gene sequence: CDR1 MGHRA, CDR2 YSYEKL. CDR3 nucleotide sequence: TGCGCCAGCAGCCAACGGTCAGGGTTTCAGCCCCAGCATTTT. Its translation is CASSQRSGFQPQHF.

This sequence joins TRBV30 and TRBJ1-1; D might be TRBD1 (5 bases). CDR3 length: 13 amino acids. V was pared by 4 bases and J by 1 base, with 10 bases between. The germline gives CDR1 GTSNPN, CDR2 SVGIG (reference sequence). The DNA for the CDR3 is TGTGCCTGGAACCCAGGGAGGAACACTGAAGCTTTCTTT. Protein sequence: CAWNPGRNTEAFF.

The chain joins TRBV29-1 to TRBJ2-7, with D hard to call. CDR1 and CDR2 from the germline V gene are SQVTM and ANQGSEA. The CDR3 runs to 12 residues. Trimming removed 2 bases from V and 2 bases from J, with 7 bases in between. CDR3 residues: CSVETDTYEQYF. DNA for the CDR3: TGCAGCGTTGAAACAGATACCTACGAGCAGTACTTC.

V and J are TRBV13 and TRBJ2-5; 12 bases are shared with TRBD2. Germline assignment: CDR1 PRHDT and CDR2 FYEKMQ (reference sequence). CDR3 length equals 15 residues. J gave up 5 bases and V 5 bases, and 6 bases lay outside the gene matches. CDR3 protein: CASSTGLAGRETQYF. CDR3 nucleotide sequence: TGTGCCAGCAGCACAGGACTAGCGGGAAGGGAGACCCAGTACTTC.

The chain employs TRBV7-8 and TRBJ2-3; 9 bases match TRBD2. CDR3 length: 17 amino acids. Looked up from germline, CDR1 is SGHVS and CDR2 is FQNEAQ. V was pared by 5 bases and J by 1 base, with 10 bases of the junction left unmatched. CDR3 nucleotide sequence: TGTGCCAGCAGCCCCGGGGGCGGGAGGGCCGGCACAGATACGCAGTATTTT. Its protein product is CASSPGGGRAGTDTQYF. Filled out from reference TRBV7-8 and TRBJ2-3, the complete variable domain reads GAGVSQSPRYKVAKRGQDVALRCDPISGHVSLFWYQQALGQGPEFLTYFQNEAQLDKSGLPSDRFFAERPEGSVSTLKIQRTQQEDSAVYLCASSPGGGRAGTDTQYFGPGTRLTVL.

This chain connects TRBV11-2 to TRBJ1-1; 9 bases are shared with TRBD1. The V segment lost 1 base and the J segment 1 base; nucleotides outside the gene matches: 7. This CDR3 has 17 residues. Germline V CDR1 and CDR2: SGHAT, FQNNGV. CDR3: CASSLARGQGPNTEAFF. In DNA, the CDR3 is TGTGCCAGCAGCTTAGCCCGCGGACAGGGGCCGAACACTGAAGCTTTCTTT.

The V call is TRBV6-6, the J call TRBJ2-7, with TRBD2 identical over 8 bases. With 5 bases clipped from V and 4 bases from J, the junction kept 4 bases outside the gene matches. The CDR3 contains 13 residues. Germline CDR1 reads MNHNY; CDR2 reads SVGAGI (reference sequence). DNA for the CDR3: TGTGCCAGCAGTGGCGGGACTAGATACGAGCAGTACTTC. Protein: CASSGGTRYEQYF.